The source of this TCR delta chain is a study of Vδ1+ human thymocytes. General observations from the study: Highly polyclonal TRG and TRD repertoires with Gaussian CDR3 length distributions appeared in thymus. Unlike peripheral blood Vdelta1+ controls, thymic delta-chain sequences included 20% to 25% Vdelta2 and few Vdelta3.

The CDR3 spans 19 residues. Germline CDR1 is TSWWSYY and CDR2 is QGS. V gave up 0 bases and J gave up 0 bases; unmatched junction bases: 13. The sorted cells were CD3+ Vdelta1+ Vdelta2- thymocytes from alphabeta-depleted thymus. RNA was extracted from the cells and then reverse transcribed. CDR3 amplicons came from multiplex PCR with pooled V-gene forward and constant-region reverse primers. TCRdb reran clone calling via CATT on the multiplex PCR reads. The table includes 45,000 to 60,000 delta-chain clones, 15% detected once. In regard to this clone: Its matching antigen is unknown.

The sample consisted of Vdelta1+ gamma-delta thymocytes from the thymus. The subset: FACS-sorted CD3+ TCRalphabeta- TCRVdelta1+ TCRVdelta2- thymocytes. V usage is TRDV1 and J usage is TRDJ1; 7 nucleotides line up with TRDD3. The source is a boy in the first two years of life who had congenital heart surgery. The CDR3 DNA is TGTGCTCTTGGGGAACTAGTACCTTACTGGGGTAAATACACCGATAAACTCATCTTT. Translation: CALGELVPYWGKYTDKLIF.